The present TCR beta chain was sequenced within a study of T cells after yellow fever vaccination. V lost 1 base to trimming and J lost 4 bases, with 6 bases between them. The CDR3 runs to 13 residues. Germline V CDR1 and CDR2: LGHDT, YNNKEL (reference sequence). Regarding the study as a whole: Highly abundant clonotypes carried over from the bulk population could end up in FACS-sorted repertoires as contaminants.

The study made its TCR cDNA through 5'RACE template switching. That step introduced a universal primer site along with UMIs. Each CDR3 protein gets one entry after TCRdb re-called the 5' RACE reads with MiXCR. The sample lists about 580,000 distinct CDR3 sequences; about a sixth were seen once. Note on this clonotype: What it binds is unknown.

The material sequenced was PBMCs, taken more than 4 days after the first yellow fever vaccination. The sequence was obtained from a man in his late teens or twenties who received the YFV17D yellow fever vaccine. The chain is built from TRBV3-1 and TRBJ2-3; D is possibly TRBD1 (5 bases). The chain's CDR3 is CASSQATADTQYF. The CDR3 bases are TGTGCCAGCAGCCAAGCGACAGCAGATACGCAGTATTTT.